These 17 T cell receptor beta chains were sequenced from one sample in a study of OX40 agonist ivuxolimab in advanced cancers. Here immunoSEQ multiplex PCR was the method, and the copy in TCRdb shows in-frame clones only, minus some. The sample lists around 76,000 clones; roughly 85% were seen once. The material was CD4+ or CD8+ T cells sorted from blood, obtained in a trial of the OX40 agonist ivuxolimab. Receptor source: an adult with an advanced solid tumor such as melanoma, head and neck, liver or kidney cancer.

DNA of the CDR3: TGTGCCAGCAGCCAAGCTGGAAACACCATATATTTT. This sequence encodes CASSQAGNTIYF. The chain employs TRBV14 and TRBJ1-3; the D is unclear. Trimming shortened V by 1 base and J by 2 bases, and 0 bases separated the two germline ends. This CDR3 spans 12 amino acids. CDR1 and CDR2 from the germline V gene are SGHDN and FVKESK.

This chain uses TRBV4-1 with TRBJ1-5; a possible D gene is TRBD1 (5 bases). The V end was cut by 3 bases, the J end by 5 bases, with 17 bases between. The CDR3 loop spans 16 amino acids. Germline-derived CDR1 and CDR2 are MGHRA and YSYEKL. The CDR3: CASSHSRQGGDQPQHF. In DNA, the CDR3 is TGCGCCAGCAGCCACAGCCGTCAGGGAGGAGATCAGCCCCAGCATTTT.

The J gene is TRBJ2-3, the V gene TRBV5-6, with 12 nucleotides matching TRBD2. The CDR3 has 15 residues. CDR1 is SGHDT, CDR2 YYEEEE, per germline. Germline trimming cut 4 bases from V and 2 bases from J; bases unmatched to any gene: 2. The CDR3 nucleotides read TGTGCCAGCAGCAGGACTAGCGGGAACACAGATACGCAGTATTTT. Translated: CASSRTSGNTDTQYF.

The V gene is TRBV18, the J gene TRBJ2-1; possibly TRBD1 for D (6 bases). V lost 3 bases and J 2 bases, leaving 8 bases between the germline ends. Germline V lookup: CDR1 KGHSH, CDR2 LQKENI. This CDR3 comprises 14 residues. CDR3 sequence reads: CASSPDSTYNEQFF. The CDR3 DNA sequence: TGTGCCAGCTCACCGGACAGTACCTACAATGAGCAGTTCTTC.

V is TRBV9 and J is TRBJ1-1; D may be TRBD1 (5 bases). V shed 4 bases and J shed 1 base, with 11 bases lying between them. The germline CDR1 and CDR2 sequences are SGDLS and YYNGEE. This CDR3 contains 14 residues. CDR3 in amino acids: CASSPWGTNTEAFF. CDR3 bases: TGTGCCAGCAGCCCCTGGGGGACGAACACTGAAGCTTTCTTT.

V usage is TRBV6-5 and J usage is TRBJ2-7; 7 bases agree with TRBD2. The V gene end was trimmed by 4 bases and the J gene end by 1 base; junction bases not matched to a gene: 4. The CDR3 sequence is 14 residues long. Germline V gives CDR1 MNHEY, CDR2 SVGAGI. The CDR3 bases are TGTGCCAGCAGTTTCATCGGGGGGTCCTACGAGCAGTACTTC. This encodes CASSFIGGSYEQYF.

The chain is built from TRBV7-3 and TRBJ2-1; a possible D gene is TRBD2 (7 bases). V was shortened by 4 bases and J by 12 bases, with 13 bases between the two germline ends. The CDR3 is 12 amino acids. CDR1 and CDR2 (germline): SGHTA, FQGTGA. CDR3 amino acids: CASSSPGGRQFF. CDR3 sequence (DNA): TGTGCCAGCAGCTCCCCCGGGGGGCGGCAGTTCTTC.

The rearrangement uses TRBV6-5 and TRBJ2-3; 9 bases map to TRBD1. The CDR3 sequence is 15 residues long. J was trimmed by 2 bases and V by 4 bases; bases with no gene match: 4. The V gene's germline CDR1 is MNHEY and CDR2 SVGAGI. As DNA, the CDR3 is TGTGCCAGCAGTTCCGGGGACAGGGACACAGATACGCAGTATTTT. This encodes CASSSGDRDTDTQYF.

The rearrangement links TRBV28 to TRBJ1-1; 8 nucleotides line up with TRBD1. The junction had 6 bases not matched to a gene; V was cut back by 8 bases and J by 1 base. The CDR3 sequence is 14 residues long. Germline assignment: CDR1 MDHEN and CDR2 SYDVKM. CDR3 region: CASATGGANTEAFF. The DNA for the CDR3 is TGTGCCAGCGCCACAGGGGGGGCGAACACTGAAGCTTTCTTT.

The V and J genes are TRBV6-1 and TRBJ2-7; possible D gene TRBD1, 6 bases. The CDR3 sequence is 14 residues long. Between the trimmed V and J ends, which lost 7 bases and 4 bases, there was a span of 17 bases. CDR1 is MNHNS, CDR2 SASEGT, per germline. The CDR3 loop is CASIQELQGYEQYF. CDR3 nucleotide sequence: TGTGCCAGCATCCAAGAACTACAGGGATACGAGCAGTACTTC.

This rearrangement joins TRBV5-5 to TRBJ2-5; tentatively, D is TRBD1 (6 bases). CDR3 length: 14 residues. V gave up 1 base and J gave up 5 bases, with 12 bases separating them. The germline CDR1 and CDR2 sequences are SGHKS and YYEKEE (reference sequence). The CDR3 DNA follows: TGTGCCAGCAGCTTGTTACAGGGCGAGGAGACCCAGTACTTC. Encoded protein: CASSLLQGEETQYF.

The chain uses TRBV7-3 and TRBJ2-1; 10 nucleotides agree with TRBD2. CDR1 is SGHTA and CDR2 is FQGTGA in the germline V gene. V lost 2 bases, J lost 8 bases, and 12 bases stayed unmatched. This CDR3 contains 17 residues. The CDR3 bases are TGTGCCAGCAGCTTAGGGCCCTTAGCGGGGGGATTCGATGAGCAGTTCTTC. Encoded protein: CASSLGPLAGGFDEQFF.

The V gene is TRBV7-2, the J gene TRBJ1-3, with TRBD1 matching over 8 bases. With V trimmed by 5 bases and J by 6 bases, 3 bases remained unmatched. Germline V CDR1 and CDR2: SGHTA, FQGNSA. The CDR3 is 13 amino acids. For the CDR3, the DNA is TGTGCCAGCAGCACGGACAGGGCAAACACCATATATTTT. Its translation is CASSTDRANTIYF. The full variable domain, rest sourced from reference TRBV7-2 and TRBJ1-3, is GAGVSQSPSNKVTEKGKDVELRCDPISGHTALYWYRQSLGQGLEFLIYFQGNSAPDKSGLPSDRFSAERTGGSVSTLTIQRTQQEDSAVYLCASSTDRANTIYFGEGSWLTVV.

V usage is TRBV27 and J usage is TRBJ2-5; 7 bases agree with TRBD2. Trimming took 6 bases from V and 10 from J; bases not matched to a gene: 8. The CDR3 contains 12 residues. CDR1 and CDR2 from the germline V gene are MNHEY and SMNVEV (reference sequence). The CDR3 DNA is TGTGCCAGCAGGGGGACCGCGGGGGACCAGTACTTC. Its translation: CASRGTAGDQYF.

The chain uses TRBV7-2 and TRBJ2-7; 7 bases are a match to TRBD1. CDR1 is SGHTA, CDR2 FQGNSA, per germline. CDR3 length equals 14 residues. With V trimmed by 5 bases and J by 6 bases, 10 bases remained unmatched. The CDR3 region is CASSPRTGNLEQYF. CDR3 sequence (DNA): TGTGCCAGCAGCCCCCGGACAGGCAACCTCGAGCAGTACTTC. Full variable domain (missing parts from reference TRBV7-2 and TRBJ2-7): GAGVSQSPSNKVTEKGKDVELRCDPISGHTALYWYRQSLGQGLEFLIYFQGNSAPDKSGLPSDRFSAERTGGSVSTLTIQRTQQEDSAVYLCASSPRTGNLEQYFGPGTRLTVT.

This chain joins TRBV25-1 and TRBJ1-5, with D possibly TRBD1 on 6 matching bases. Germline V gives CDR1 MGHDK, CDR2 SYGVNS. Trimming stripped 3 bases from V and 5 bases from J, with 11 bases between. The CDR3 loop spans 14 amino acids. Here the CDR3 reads CASSDAGAYQPQHF. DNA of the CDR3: TGTGCCAGCAGTGACGCAGGGGCCTATCAGCCCCAGCATTTT.

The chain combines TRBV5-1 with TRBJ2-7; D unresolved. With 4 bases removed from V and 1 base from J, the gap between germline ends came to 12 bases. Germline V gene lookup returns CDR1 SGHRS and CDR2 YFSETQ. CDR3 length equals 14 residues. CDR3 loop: CASSASGPSYEQYF. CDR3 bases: TGCGCCAGCAGCGCCTCCGGGCCTTCCTACGAGCAGTACTTC.